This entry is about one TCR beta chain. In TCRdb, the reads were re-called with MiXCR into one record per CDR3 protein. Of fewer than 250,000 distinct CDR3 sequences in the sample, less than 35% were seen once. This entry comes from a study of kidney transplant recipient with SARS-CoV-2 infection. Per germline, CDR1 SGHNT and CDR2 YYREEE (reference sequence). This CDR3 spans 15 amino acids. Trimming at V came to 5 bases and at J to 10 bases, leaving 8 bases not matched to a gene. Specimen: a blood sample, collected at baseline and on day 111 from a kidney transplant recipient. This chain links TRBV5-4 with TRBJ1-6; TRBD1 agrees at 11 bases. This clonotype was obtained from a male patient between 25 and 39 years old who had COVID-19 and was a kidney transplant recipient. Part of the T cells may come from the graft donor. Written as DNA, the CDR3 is TGTGCCAGCAGTCCGGGACAGGGGGAGGAATCACCCCTCCACTTT. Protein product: CASSPGQGEESPLHF. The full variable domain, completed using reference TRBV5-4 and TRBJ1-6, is ETGVTQSPTHLIKTRGQQVTLRCSSQSGHNTVSWYQQALGQGPQFIFQYYREEENGRGNFPPRFSGLQFPNYSSELNVNALELDDSALYLCASSPGQGEESPLHFGNGTRLTVT.